This T cell receptor beta chain was found in a study of T-cell reconstitution after alpha-beta-depleted transplantation in children. Study conclusions and caveats: Expanded graft clones, several hundred of them, were reportedly the source of alpha-beta T cells about two months after transplant.

Trimming removed 0 bases from V and 3 bases from J; junction bases left unmatched: 3. From germline, CDR1 is SGHRS and CDR2 YFSETQ. The CDR3 runs 16 residues. For this clonotype: Antigen: not known.

For TCRbeta, the library was prepared with unique molecular identifiers. TCRdb used MiXCR to reprocess the PCR reads, holding one entry per CDR3 protein. This table has roughly 120,000 distinct CDR3 sequences, about 23% appearing once. This chain uses TRBV5-1 with TRBJ1-2, with TRBD1 matching over 12 bases. The receptor comes from a male patient aged 2 to 9 who had a stem cell transplant for chronic granulomatous disease, so the T cells may come from the graft donor. Here the sequenced sample was PBMCs, mostly from graft donor cells, taken 180 days after TCRalphabeta/CD19-depleted stem cell transplant. The CDR3 here is CASSLVGTGGDYGYTF. CDR3 nucleotide sequence: TGCGCCAGCAGCTTGGTTGGGACAGGGGGCGACTATGGCTACACCTTC.